A single sample gave rise to the 26 T cell receptor beta chains below, sequenced in a study of regulatory T cells. Primers: 52 TRBV forward and 13 TRBJ reverse. Measured with immunoSEQ multiplex PCR; TCRdb has only the in-frame clones, and not every one. The sample contains about 2,000 clones, roughly 70% of which appear only once. Source material: CD8+ T cells sorted from blood. The receptors shown here come from a person aged 25 to 45 with CD3G deficiency.

The rearrangement links TRBV19 to TRBJ2-5; 7 bases are a match to TRBD1. The CDR3 is made up of 13 amino acids. V dropped 6 bases and J dropped 7; count of bases not matched to a gene: 8. CDR1 is LNHDA, CDR2 SQIVND, per germline (reference sequence). CDR3 residues: CASSDRAEGTQYF. The DNA of the CDR3 is TGTGCCAGTAGCGACAGGGCCGAGGGGACCCAGTACTTC.

The V call is TRBV30, the J call TRBJ2-7; possibly TRBD2 for D (5 bases). Per germline, CDR1 GTSNPN and CDR2 SVGIG (reference sequence). V was clipped by 0 bases and J by 6 bases, with 12 bases between them. The CDR3 has 13 residues. CDR3 protein: CAWSVIPSGEQYF. CDR3 nucleotides: TGTGCCTGGAGTGTAATACCGAGCGGCGAGCAGTACTTC.

This clone was seen once. The J gene is TRBJ2-7, the V gene TRBV10-3; D uncertain. V lost 0 bases to trimming and J lost 1 base, with 10 bases between them. The CDR3 totals 15 residues. Germline CDR1 is ENHRY and CDR2 is SYGVKD. The CDR3 region is CAISESNGFSYEQYF. The CDR3 DNA is TGTGCCATCAGTGAGTCGAATGGATTTTCCTACGAGCAGTACTTC.

As concerns this clone: Sequence at one end of the junction differs from germline and may be a read error. This chain uses TRBV7-9 with TRBJ2-1, with 12 bases fitting TRBD2. There are 15 residues in the CDR3. Germline CDR1 and CDR2: SEHNR and FQNEAQ (reference sequence). The chain's CDR3 is CASSLAGGTYNEQFF. DNA for the CDR3: TGTGCCAGCAGCCTAGCGGGGGGGACTTACAATGAGCAGTTCTTC.

The V gene is TRBV7-9, the J gene TRBJ2-1, with 11 bases matching TRBD2. The V gene's germline CDR1 is SEHNR and CDR2 FQNEAQ (reference sequence). The CDR3 consists of 15 residues. Trimming at V came to 5 bases and at J to 9 bases, leaving 9 bases not matched to a gene. CDR3 bases: TGTGCCAGCAGCCCCTTAGCGGGAGGGCCGGTTGAGCAGTTCTTC. Translating gives CASSPLAGGPVEQFF.

The chain employs TRBV28 and TRBJ2-6; D is ambiguous. V was trimmed by 4 bases and J by 4 bases, leaving 14 bases between them. The V gene's germline CDR1 is MDHEN and CDR2 SYDVKM. The length of the CDR3 is 16 residues. The CDR3: CASSSRESAGANVLTF. The CDR3 nucleotides read TGTGCCAGCAGTTCCAGAGAAAGCGCGGGGGCCAACGTCCTGACTTTC.

The V and J genes are TRBV13 and TRBJ2-7; D call uncertain. Germline assignment: CDR1 PRHDT and CDR2 FYEKMQ (reference sequence). The V end lost 3 bases, the J end lost 4 bases, and 13 bases lay between the germline ends. The CDR3 contains 14 residues. The CDR3 region is CASSFSETPYEQYF. The CDR3 nucleotides read TGTGCCAGCAGCTTCTCGGAAACACCTTACGAGCAGTACTTC.

This clone was seen a few times. The CDR3 sequence: CASSLGSSGGASTDTQYF. CDR3 DNA: TGTGCCAGCAGTTTAGGGTCTAGCGGGGGGGCAAGCACAGATACGCAGTATTTT. This chain uses TRBV28 with TRBJ2-3; 12 nucleotides align to TRBD2. V lost 2 bases, J lost 0 bases, and 6 bases stayed unmatched. Per the germline V gene, CDR1 is MDHEN and CDR2 is SYDVKM. The CDR3 runs 18 residues.

V and J are TRBV7-9 and TRBJ2-3; D unclear. Germline V gene lookup returns CDR1 SEHNR and CDR2 FQNEAQ (reference sequence). CDR3 size: 15 residues. With 0 bases removed from V and 0 bases from J, the gap between germline ends came to 7 bases. The CDR3 DNA reads TGTGCCAGCAGCTTAGCGTTATCTAGCACAGATACGCAGTATTTT. This sequence encodes CASSLALSSTDTQYF.

V usage is TRBV6-4 and J usage is TRBJ2-7; 9 positions match TRBD1. CDR3 size: 14 residues. The germline V gene has CDR1 MRHNA and CDR2 SNTAGT. After removal of 9 bases from V and 0 bases from J, the junction contained 6 bases not matched to a gene. For the CDR3, the DNA is TGTGCCAGTTACAGGGGGCGATACTCCTACGAGCAGTACTTC. This codes for CASYRGRYSYEQYF.

The chain couples TRBV5-1 to TRBJ1-1; 10 bases align to TRBD1. Germline values: CDR1 SGHRS, CDR2 YFSETQ. CDR3 length: 16 amino acids. V trimming: 0 bases; J trimming: 6 bases; junction bases outside the gene matches: 8. The CDR3 loop reads CASSLGDRGSTSEAFF. The CDR3 DNA reads as TGCGCCAGCAGCTTGGGGGACAGGGGATCGACTTCTGAAGCTTTCTTT.

J is TRBJ2-5 and V is TRBV7-8, with TRBD2 matching over 8 bases. Trimming removed 5 bases from V and 2 bases from J; junction bases left unmatched: 4. Germline V gene data show CDR1 as SGHVS and CDR2 as FQNEAQ. This CDR3 region has 14 residues. CDR3 coding DNA: TGTGCCAGCAGCCAGAAGCGGGGGCAAGAGACCCAGTACTTC. It yields the protein CASSQKRGQETQYF. The full variable domain, in which reference TRBV7-8 and TRBJ2-5 provide the parts outside the CDR3, is GAGVSQSPRYKVAKRGQDVALRCDPISGHVSLFWYQQALGQGPEFLTYFQNEAQLDKSGLPSDRFFAERPEGSVSTLKIQRTQQEDSAVYLCASSQKRGQETQYFGPGTRLLVL.

The chain combines TRBV5-1 with TRBJ2-2; maybe TRBD1 (6 bases). Germline loops: CDR1 SGHRS, CDR2 YFSETQ. The CDR3 extends over 17 amino acids. Trimming left V 0 bases short and J 0 bases short, with 12 bases between. CDR3 coding DNA: TGCGCCAGCAGCTTGGGGGACACGTTCGCGAACACCGGGGAGCTGTTTTTT. Residues: CASSLGDTFANTGELFF.

V gene TRBV7-9 combines with J gene TRBJ2-1; D gene ambiguous. Trimming took 3 bases from V and 9 from J, leaving 12 bases between them. There are 13 residues in the CDR3. Looked up from germline, CDR1 is SEHNR and CDR2 is FQNEAQ (reference sequence). The CDR3 here is CASSLAFGSEQFF. CDR3 DNA: TGTGCCAGCAGCTTGGCTTTCGGAAGTGAGCAGTTCTTC.

This clone turned up a few times. The genes are TRBV19 and TRBJ2-3, with D tentatively TRBD2 (6 bases). Trimming took off 5 bases at V and 6 bases at J, with 12 bases between the two ends. Germline CDR1 LNHDA, CDR2 SQIVND (reference sequence). The CDR3 sequence is 13 residues long. CDR3 DNA: TGTGCCAGTAGTGCAAGGGAGGCTGATACGCAGTATTTT. It translates to CASSAREADTQYF. Using reference TRBV19 and TRBJ2-3 for the parts outside the CDR3, the full variable domain is DGGITQSPKYLFRKEGQNVTLSCEQNLNHDAMYWYRQDPGQGLRLIYYSQIVNDFQKGDIAEGYSVSREKKESFPLTVTSAQKNPTAFYLCASSAREADTQYFGPGTRLTVL.

This chain connects TRBV6-1 to TRBJ2-7; D might be TRBD1 (6 bases). Germline CDR1 reads MNHNS; CDR2 reads SASEGT. Trimming cost V 1 base and J 0 bases, with 7 bases left between them. This CDR3 is built from 14 residues. The CDR3 region is CASSEGQASYEQYF. The DNA of the CDR3 is TGTGCCAGCAGTGAAGGACAGGCCTCCTACGAGCAGTACTTC.

This chain connects TRBV27 to TRBJ2-3; D may be TRBD2 (5 bases). The CDR3 is 17 residues long. Germline values: CDR1 MNHEY, CDR2 SMNVEV (reference sequence). Trimming took off 10 bases at V and 6 bases at J, with 29 bases between the two ends. CDR3 coding DNA: TGTGCCACTTCTCCGGGGAGACCGATCGTCCGAGGGGATACGCAGTATTTT. Its protein is CATSPGRPIVRGDTQYF.

This chain uses TRBV7-9 with TRBJ2-3; TRBD2 aligns across 14 bases. V lost 4 bases to trimming and J lost 5 bases; unmatched junction nucleotides: 8. This CDR3 has 17 amino acids. Germline V gives CDR1 SEHNR, CDR2 FQNEAQ (reference sequence). The CDR3 region has the DNA TGTGCCAGCAGCTCCGGACTAGCGGGAGGTGGGGTAGATACGCAGTATTTT. It encodes CASSSGLAGGGVDTQYF.

The chain combines TRBV6-6 with TRBJ1-2; D is uncertain. Germline CDR1 is MNHNY and CDR2 is SVGAGI (reference sequence). V lost 5 bases and J 1 base, leaving 2 bases between the germline ends. This CDR3 spans 11 amino acids. CDR3 nucleotide sequence: TGTGCCAGCAGTCTTAACTATGGCTACACCTTC. This translates into CASSLNYGYTF.

This chain joins TRBV7-6 and TRBJ2-5, with D perhaps TRBD2 (5 bases). The germline CDR1 and CDR2 sequences are SGHVS and FNYEAQ. This CDR3 comprises 16 residues. Deletions cut 5 bases from V and 2 bases from J, with 18 bases between. The CDR3 DNA reads as TGTGCCAGCAGCCAACTAGAGGGAACGCGGCAAGAGACCCAGTACTTC. Its translation: CASSQLEGTRQETQYF.

The chain has TRBV7-7 and TRBJ1-2, with 9 bases lining up with TRBD1. Germline V gene data show CDR1 as SSHAT and CDR2 as FNYEAQ (reference sequence). CDR3 length equals 14 residues. J gave up 8 bases and V 2 bases, and 6 bases lay outside the gene matches. The CDR3 sequence is CASSLTWDRDGYTF. Here the CDR3 DNA reads TGTGCCAGCAGCTTAACCTGGGACAGGGACGGCTACACCTTC.

The chain is built from TRBV10-3 and TRBJ1-2; D might be TRBD1 (5 bases). V was shortened by 0 bases and J by 6 bases, with 11 bases between the two germline ends. The CDR3 runs 14 residues. CDR1 and CDR2 from the germline V gene are ENHRY and SYGVKD. DNA of the CDR3: TGTGCCATCAGTGAGTCGGCGGGGCGAAATGGCTACACCTTC. The encoded protein is CAISESAGRNGYTF.

The chain couples TRBV27 to TRBJ1-1; D is ambiguous. Germline loops: CDR1 MNHEY, CDR2 SMNVEV (reference sequence). The CDR3 sequence is 12 residues long. V was pared by 6 bases and J by 4 bases, with 9 bases between. The CDR3 DNA follows: TGTGCCAGCAGCAGTCGGGGCACTGAAGCTTTCTTT. This gives the protein CASSSRGTEAFF.

The rearrangement joins TRBV6-1 to TRBJ1-2; D is unresolved. V was pared by 6 bases and J by 4 bases, with 6 bases between. This CDR3 comprises 11 residues. Germline values: CDR1 MNHNS, CDR2 SASEGT. This CDR3 is CASREPYGYTF. The CDR3 region has the DNA TGTGCCAGCAGGGAGCCCTATGGCTACACCTTC.

The rearrangement links TRBV4-1 to TRBJ2-6, with D possibly being TRBD1 (6 bases). The V end was cut by 1 base, the J end by 2 bases, with 18 bases between. Germline lookup yields CDR1 MGHRA and CDR2 YSYEKL. The CDR3 contains 19 residues. In DNA, the CDR3 is TGCGCCAGCAGCCAAGTATCAAACTTGGGGGCCCCTGGGGCCAACGTCCTGACTTTC. This codes for CASSQVSNLGAPGANVLTF.

The rearrangement links TRBV19 to TRBJ1-1, with 8 bases identical to TRBD1. Looked up from germline, CDR1 is LNHDA and CDR2 is SQIVND (reference sequence). This CDR3 comprises 14 residues. Trimming cost V 8 bases and J 1 base; bases outside gene matches: 6. The CDR3 here is CASSFGTGNTEAFF. DNA for the CDR3: TGTGCCAGTTCCTTTGGGACAGGGAACACTGAAGCTTTCTTT.